This entry is about one T cell receptor beta chain. What it binds is unknown. Profiling relied on immunoSEQ multiplex PCR, and the TCRdb table lists in-frame clones only, not all of them. Among 12,000 or so clones listed, about 86% were seen once. CDR1 and CDR2 (germline): SGDLS, YYNGEE. The CDR3 sequence is 17 residues long. Trimming removed 2 bases from V and 0 bases from J; junction bases left unmatched: 5. Treatment of patients with chemo-refractory metastatic non-small-cell lung cancer consisted of focal radiation plus CTLA-4 blockade with ipilimumab. This entry is derived from a study of radiotherapy plus CTLA-4 blockade in lung cancer. Whole-study context: Disease control was present in under 35% of patients, and objective responses in approximately 18%.

Study results and limitations: In blood, TCR clones derived from the tumor expanded after radiotherapy plus ipilimumab.

This chain connects TRBV9 to TRBJ2-3, with TRBD2 matching 11 bases. Sequences were derived from peripheral blood, sampled from a patient treated with radiotherapy plus ipilimumab. The clonotype originates from a human donor with non-small cell lung cancer that progressed on radiotherapy plus ipilimumab. CDR3 amino acids: CASSVTLAGASTDTQYF. Here the CDR3 DNA reads TGTGCCAGCAGCGTGACACTAGCGGGGGCTAGCACAGATACGCAGTATTTT.